Shown below are 25 T cell receptor beta chains from a single sample sequenced in a study of T cells in Graves' hyperthyroidism and ophthalmopathy. The TCR beta CDR3 regions underwent amplification using RNA transcripts as the source. Primed by the HTBI set, a first-round RT-PCR was run on the TCR CDR3. TCRdb analysed the multiplex PCR reads with MiXCR anew, one entry per CDR3 protein. The repertoire holds 450,000 to 650,000 distinct CDR3 sequences, with around 21% as singletons. The sequenced sample consisted of blood. The receptors shown here come from a young man with Graves' hyperthyroidism.

This clonotype was observed many times. The chain uses TRBV28 and TRBJ2-4, with TRBD1 matching 8 bases. The ends lost 2 bases at V and 5 bases at J; junction bases unmatched: 2. The CDR3 loop spans 14 amino acids. Looked up from germline, CDR1 is MDHEN and CDR2 is SYDVKM. For the CDR3, the DNA is TGTGCCAGCAGTTTAACACAGGGGGAAAACATTCAGTACTTC. Encoded protein: CASSLTQGENIQYF.

This clonotype occurred a few times. The chain joins TRBV6-2 or TRBV6-3 to TRBJ2-3; possible D gene TRBD1, 8 bases. The V and J ends lost 10 bases and 0 bases respectively, with 17 bases between them. The CDR3 length is 15 residues. Germline assignment: CDR1 MNHEY and CDR2 SVGEGT. CDR3 loop: CATTGGAFSTDTQYF. The CDR3 bases are TGTGCCACAACAGGGGGGGCCTTTAGCACAGATACGCAGTATTTT.

This clonotype was seen a few times. The chain couples TRBV4-2 to TRBJ1-3; D is unresolved. CDR1 LGHNA and CDR2 YNFKEQ come from the germline V gene. CDR3 length equals 17 residues. Trimming took 1 base from V and 3 from J, leaving 16 bases between them. This CDR3 reads CASSQAWKVELGNTIYF. DNA of the CDR3: TGTGCCAGCAGCCAAGCCTGGAAAGTCGAGCTTGGAAACACCATATATTTT.

This clonotype was observed many times. J is TRBJ1-6 and V is TRBV28; the match to TRBD1 covers 9 bases. CDR1 is MDHEN and CDR2 is SYDVKM in the germline V gene. CDR3 length: 14 residues. The ends lost 8 bases at V and 11 bases at J; junction bases unmatched: 10. The CDR3 DNA reads TGTGCCAGCCGGGACAGGGTGCCAGGGACACCCCTCCACTTT. It yields the protein CASRDRVPGTPLHF.

This clonotype was detected only a few times. The chain is built from TRBV5-6 and TRBJ2-4; 9 bases fit TRBD1. The CDR3 is 14 amino acids. V gave up 3 bases and J gave up 7 bases; unmatched junction bases: 5. The germline V gene has CDR1 SGHDT and CDR2 YYEEEE. The CDR3 is CASSSATGGNIQYF. CDR3 in DNA: TGTGCCAGCAGCTCGGCGACAGGGGGGAACATTCAGTACTTC.

The J gene is TRBJ1-1, the V gene TRBV10-2; D is unclear. This CDR3 spans 13 amino acids. Trimming shortened V by 6 bases and J by 0 bases, and 8 bases separated the two germline ends. Germline V gene data show CDR1 as WSHSY and CDR2 as SAAADI. DNA of the CDR3: TGCGCCAGCAGCGACCCTGTGAACACTGAAGCTTTCTTT. This sequence encodes CASSDPVNTEAFF.

This clonotype was seen repeatedly, ten times or more. The chain recombines TRBV28 with TRBJ2-2, with D tentatively TRBD2 (5 bases). V was clipped by 5 bases and J by 8 bases, with 15 bases between them. The CDR3 is made up of 14 amino acids. Germline CDR1 and CDR2: MDHEN and SYDVKM. CDR3 coding DNA: TGTGCCAGCAGTGGCCCTCCCGGGGTAGGGGAGCTGTTTTTT. It codes for CASSGPPGVGELFF.

This clonotype was found many times. The rearrangement uses TRBV6-5 and TRBJ1-2; D gene uncertain. V was cut by 1 base and J by 1 base, with 10 bases left in between. Looked up from germline, CDR1 is MNHEY and CDR2 is SVGAGI. CDR3 size: 15 residues. CDR3: CASSYFGIDNYGYTF. The CDR3 DNA follows: TGTGCCAGCAGTTACTTCGGGATCGATAACTATGGCTACACCTTC.

This clonotype has a count of ten or more. The genes are TRBV6-1 and TRBJ2-7, with D possibly being TRBD2 (6 bases). Per germline, CDR1 MNHNS and CDR2 SASEGT. V dropped 9 bases and J dropped 0 bases, with 15 bases sitting between them. This CDR3 is 14 amino acids long. CDR3 in amino acids: CASERGTDSYEQYF. CDR3 DNA sequence: TGTGCCAGTGAAAGAGGGACTGACTCCTACGAGCAGTACTTC.

V gene TRBV6-4 combines with J gene TRBJ2-3; D possibly corresponds to TRBD2 (6 bases). Per the germline V gene, CDR1 is MRHNA and CDR2 is SNTAGT. The CDR3 is 16 amino acids. V lost 3 bases and J lost 1, with 14 bases in between. Written as DNA, the CDR3 is TGTGCCAGCAGTGAGCTGGTCGGGGGTGGCACAGATACGCAGTATTTT. It specifies CASSELVGGGTDTQYF.

This clonotype came up many times. The chain combines TRBV30 with TRBJ2-5; 9 bases map to TRBD2. The CDR3 runs 15 residues. In germline, CDR1 is GTSNPN, CDR2 SVGIG (reference sequence). The V segment lost 4 bases and the J segment 5 bases; nucleotides outside the gene matches: 11. The CDR3 coding sequence is TGTGCCTGGACCTCAGAGAGAGGACTAGCGGAGACCCAGTACTTC. It specifies CAWTSERGLAETQYF.

Worth noting for this clonotype: A much larger clone differs from this one at a single base, so this may be a read error. The chain employs TRBV11-2 and TRBJ2-4; 8 positions match TRBD1. This CDR3 has 15 residues. From germline, CDR1 is SGHAT and CDR2 FQNNGV. CDR3 amino acids: CASSFYRGVSNIKYF. DNA for the CDR3: TGTGCCAGCAGCTTTTACAGGGGGGTGAGCAACATTAAGTACTTC.

This clonotype was recorded many times. The chain has TRBV28 and TRBJ2-7; D is possibly TRBD1 (6 bases). Germline V gene lookup returns CDR1 MDHEN and CDR2 SYDVKM. Trimming took off 9 bases at V and 3 bases at J, with 18 bases between the two ends. The length of the CDR3 is 14 residues. Written as DNA, the CDR3 is TGTGCCAGTAGAGCTAGGGACACCGACTACGAGCAGTACTTC. Residues: CASRARDTDYEQYF.

Many counts were recorded for this clonotype. V gene TRBV5-1 combines with J gene TRBJ1-1; D call uncertain. V lost 0 bases to trimming and J lost 1 base, with 13 bases between them. The CDR3 extends over 16 amino acids. Looked up from germline, CDR1 is SGHRS and CDR2 is YFSETQ. CDR3 nucleotides: TGCGCCAGCAGCTTGGGGCATACAATACCGAACACTGAAGCTTTCTTT. Its translation is CASSLGHTIPNTEAFF.

Of note for this clonotype: Likely a read error: the CDR3 ends without its conserved phenylalanine or tryptophan. The chain employs TRBV12-3 or TRBV12-4 and TRBJ1-5, with TRBD1 matching 8 bases. The length of the CDR3 is 16 residues. V shed 1 base and J 0 bases; nucleotides not matched to a gene: 2. As DNA, the CDR3 is TGTGCCAGCAGTTTAGGACAGGGGCATAGCAATCAGCCCCAGCATTTG. This sequence encodes CASSLGQGHSNQPQHL.

This clonotype was recorded at least ten times. The final CDR3 position lacks the conserved phenylalanine or tryptophan, pointing to a likely read error. It is unclear where the CDR3 begins or ends on the DNA, so no DNA is shown, and the CDR3 is as TCRdb lists it. The V and J genes are TRBV12-3 or TRBV12-4 and TRBJ1-2. The CDR3 spans 10 amino acids, including both terminal residues. CDR3 sequence: CASSLTGRPV.

Details on this clonotype: This may be a read error: a much more frequent sequence differs by one nucleotide. This chain uses TRBV5-1 with TRBJ2-7; D remains unclear. The CDR3 has 14 amino acids. The germline V gene has CDR1 SGHRS and CDR2 YFSETQ. V shed 1 base and J shed 2 bases, with 10 bases lying between them. The CDR3 nucleotides are TGCGCCAGCAGCTTGTCCGGGTGGGCCTACGAGCAGTACTTC. Translated: CASSLSGWAYEQYF.

Many counts were recorded for this clonotype. The chain carries TRBV6-5 and TRBJ2-7; the match to TRBD2 covers 7 bases. Trimming cost V 1 base and J 4 bases; bases outside gene matches: 4. The CDR3 runs to 14 residues. Germline-derived CDR1 and CDR2 are MNHEY and SVGAGI. The CDR3 DNA reads TGTGCCAGCAGTTACTACCACGGGGGGTACGAGCAGTACTTC. Amino acid sequence: CASSYYHGGYEQYF.

This clonotype has a count of ten or more. Just one base apart from a much larger clone, this may be a read error. The chain joins TRBV12-3 or TRBV12-4 to TRBJ2-2, with a weak D call TRBD2 (5 bases). The CDR3 totals 12 residues. CDR3 loop: CASSGNTEELFF. The CDR3 DNA reads TGTGCCAGCAGCGGGAACACCGAGGAGCTGTTTTTT.

This clonotype was seen many times. The chain is built from TRBV2 and TRBJ1-5; D not certain. Deletions cut 1 base from V and 1 base from J, with 8 bases between. The CDR3 sequence is 15 residues long. CDR1 is SNHLY, CDR2 FYNNEI, per germline. The CDR3: CASSEGGRSNQPQHF. CDR3 coding DNA: TGTGCCAGCAGTGAAGGAGGGCGAAGCAATCAGCCCCAGCATTTT.

The rearrangement links TRBV29-1 to TRBJ2-5, with 12 bases that match TRBD2. Losses at the gene ends were 7 bases for V and 5 bases for J; bases not matched to a gene: 8. CDR3 length: 14 amino acids. Germline loops: CDR1 SQVTM, CDR2 ANQGSEA. The CDR3 reads CSASGGARWETQYF. The DNA of the CDR3 is TGCAGCGCTAGCGGGGGGGCCCGATGGGAGACCCAGTACTTC.

The gene calls are TRBV7-8 and TRBJ2-2; 10 positions match TRBD2. V trimming: 4 bases; J trimming: 4 bases; junction bases outside the gene matches: 6. CDR3 length: 16 amino acids. Germline assignment: CDR1 SGHVS and CDR2 FQNEAQ. CDR3 DNA: TGTGCCAGCAGCTCAGCGGGGGGGCAAAGCACCGGGGAGCTGTTTTTT. Translated, it gives CASSSAGGQSTGELFF. Full variable domain (rest looked up from reference TRBV7-8 and TRBJ2-2): GAGVSQSPRYKVAKRGQDVALRCDPISGHVSLFWYQQALGQGPEFLTYFQNEAQLDKSGLPSDRFFAERPEGSVSTLKIQRTQQEDSAVYLCASSSAGGQSTGELFFGEGSRLTVL.

The rearrangement uses TRBV30 and TRBJ2-5; a weak D match, TRBD2 (5 bases). Germline V gene sequence: CDR1 GTSNPN, CDR2 SVGIG (reference sequence). This CDR3 is built from 14 residues. The ends were cut back, 0 bases at V and 2 bases at J, with 10 bases in the middle. The CDR3 is CAWSVILAQETQYF. CDR3 nucleotide sequence: TGTGCCTGGAGTGTAATCCTAGCACAAGAGACCCAGTACTTC.

The CDR3 nucleotides are TGTGCCAGCAGCCGGACTAGCGGGAGTGTCGACGAGCAGTACTTC. Translation gives CASSRTSGSVDEQYF. The V gene is TRBV6-2 or TRBV6-3, the J gene TRBJ2-7, with 13 bases aligning to TRBD2. CDR1 MNHEY and CDR2 SVGEGT come from the germline V gene. The J segment lost 5 bases and the V segment lost 6 bases, leaving 7 bases of the junction unmatched. The CDR3 has 15 amino acids.

In this sample, this clonotype turned up many times. CDR3 bases: TGTGCCAGTAGCACCGGGACAGGGAAAGTGAACACTGAAGCTTTCTTT. Translated: CASSTGTGKVNTEAFF. J is TRBJ1-1 and V is TRBV19; 9 bases fit TRBD1. J lost 0 bases, V lost 6 bases, and 8 bases had no gene match. This CDR3 is 16 amino acids long. Germline CDR1 and CDR2: LNHDA and SQIVND (reference sequence).